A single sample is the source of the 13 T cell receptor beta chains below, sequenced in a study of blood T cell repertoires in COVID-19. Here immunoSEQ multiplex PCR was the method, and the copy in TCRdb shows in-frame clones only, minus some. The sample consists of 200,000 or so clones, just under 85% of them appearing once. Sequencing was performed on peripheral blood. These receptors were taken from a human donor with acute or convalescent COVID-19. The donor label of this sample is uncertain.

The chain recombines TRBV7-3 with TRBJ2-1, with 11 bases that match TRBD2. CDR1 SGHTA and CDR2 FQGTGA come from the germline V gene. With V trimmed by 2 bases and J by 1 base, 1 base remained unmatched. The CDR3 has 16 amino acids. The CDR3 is CASSLRLAGSYNEQFF. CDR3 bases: TGTGCCAGCAGCTTACGACTAGCGGGATCCTACAATGAGCAGTTCTTC.

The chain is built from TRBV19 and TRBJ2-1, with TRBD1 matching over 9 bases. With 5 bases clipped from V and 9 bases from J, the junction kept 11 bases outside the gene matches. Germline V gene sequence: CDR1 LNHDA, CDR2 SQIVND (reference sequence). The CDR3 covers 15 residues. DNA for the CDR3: TGTGCCAGTAGTGCTAACAGGGGGCTAGGAAGTGAGCAGTTCTTC. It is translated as CASSANRGLGSEQFF.

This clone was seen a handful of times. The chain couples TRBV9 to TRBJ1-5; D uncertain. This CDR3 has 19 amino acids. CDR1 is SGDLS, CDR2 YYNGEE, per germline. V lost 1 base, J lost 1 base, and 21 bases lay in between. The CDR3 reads CASSVRRQNTKDSNQPQHF. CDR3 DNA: TGTGCCAGCAGCGTAAGGAGGCAGAACACTAAGGACAGCAATCAGCCCCAGCATTTT. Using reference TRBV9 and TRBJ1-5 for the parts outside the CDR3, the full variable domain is DSGVTQTPKHLITATGQRVTLRCSPRSGDLSVYWYQQSLDQGLQFLIQYYNGEERAKGNILERFSAQQFPDLHSELNLSSLELGDSALYFCASSVRRQNTKDSNQPQHFGDGTRLSIL.

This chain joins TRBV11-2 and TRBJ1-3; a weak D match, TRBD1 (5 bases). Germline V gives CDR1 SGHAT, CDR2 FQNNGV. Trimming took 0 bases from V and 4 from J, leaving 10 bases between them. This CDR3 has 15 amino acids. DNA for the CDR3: TGTGCCAGCAGCTTAGACCGGGGGAGAGGAAACACCATATATTTT. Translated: CASSLDRGRGNTIYF.

CDR3 region: CASSLDRGGPREQYF. Written as DNA, the CDR3 is TGTGCCAGCAGCTTAGATCGGGGGGGCCCGCGCGAGCAGTACTTC. The rearrangement joins TRBV11-2 to TRBJ2-7, with 8 nucleotides matching TRBD2. This CDR3 region has 15 residues. The germline gives CDR1 SGHAT, CDR2 FQNNGV. The V segment lost 0 bases and the J segment 6 bases; nucleotides outside the gene matches: 7. The whole variable domain, filled in from reference TRBV11-2 and TRBJ2-7, reads EAGVAQSPRYKIIEKRQSVAFWCNPISGHATLYWYQQILGQGPKLLIQFQNNGVVDDSQLPKDRFSAERLKGVDSTLKIQPAKLEDSAVYLCASSLDRGGPREQYFGPGTRLTVT.

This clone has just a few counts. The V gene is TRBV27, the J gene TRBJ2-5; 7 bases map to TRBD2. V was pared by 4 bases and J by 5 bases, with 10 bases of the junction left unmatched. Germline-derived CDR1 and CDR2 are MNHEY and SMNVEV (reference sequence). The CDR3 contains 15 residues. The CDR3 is CASSSSGGVGETQYF. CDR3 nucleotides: TGTGCCAGCAGTTCCAGTGGGGGGGTCGGCGAGACCCAGTACTTC.

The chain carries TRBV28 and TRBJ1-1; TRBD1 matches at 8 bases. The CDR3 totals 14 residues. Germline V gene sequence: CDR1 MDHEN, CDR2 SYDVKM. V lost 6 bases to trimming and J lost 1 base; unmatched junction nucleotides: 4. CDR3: CASSSTGANTEAFF. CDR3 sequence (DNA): TGTGCCAGCAGCTCGACAGGGGCGAACACTGAAGCTTTCTTT.

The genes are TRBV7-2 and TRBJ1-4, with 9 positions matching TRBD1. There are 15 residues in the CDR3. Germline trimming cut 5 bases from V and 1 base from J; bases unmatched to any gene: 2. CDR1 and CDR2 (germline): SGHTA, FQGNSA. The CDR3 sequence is CASSGTGLTNEKLFF. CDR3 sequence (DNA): TGTGCCAGCAGCGGGACAGGGTTAACTAATGAAAAACTGTTTTTT.

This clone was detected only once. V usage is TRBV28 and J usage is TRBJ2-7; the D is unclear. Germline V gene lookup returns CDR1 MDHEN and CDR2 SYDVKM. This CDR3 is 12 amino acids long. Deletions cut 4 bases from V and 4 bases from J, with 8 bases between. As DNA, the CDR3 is TGTGCCAGCAGTTCGAATGAGTACGAGCAGTACTTC. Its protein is CASSSNEYEQYF.

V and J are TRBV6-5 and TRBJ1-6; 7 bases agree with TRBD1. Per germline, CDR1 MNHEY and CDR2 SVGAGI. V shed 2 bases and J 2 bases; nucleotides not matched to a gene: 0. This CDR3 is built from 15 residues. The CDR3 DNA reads TGTGCCAGCAGTTACGGACAGGCCTATAATTCACCCCTCCACTTT. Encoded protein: CASSYGQAYNSPLHF.

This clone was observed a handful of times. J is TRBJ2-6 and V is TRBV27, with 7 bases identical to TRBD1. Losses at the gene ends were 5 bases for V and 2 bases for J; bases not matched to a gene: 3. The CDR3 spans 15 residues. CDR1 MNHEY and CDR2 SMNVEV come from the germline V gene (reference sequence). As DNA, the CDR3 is TGTGCCAGCAGTCTTGACAGGGCTGGGGCCAACGTCCTGACTTTC. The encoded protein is CASSLDRAGANVLTF.

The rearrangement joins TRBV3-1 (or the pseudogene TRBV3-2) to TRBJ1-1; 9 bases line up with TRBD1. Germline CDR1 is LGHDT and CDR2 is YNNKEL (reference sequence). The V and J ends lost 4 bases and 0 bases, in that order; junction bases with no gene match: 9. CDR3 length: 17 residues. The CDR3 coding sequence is TGTGCCAGCAGCCCTTCCGACAGGGGGAGGATGAACACTGAAGCTTTCTTT. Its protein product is CASSPSDRGRMNTEAFF.

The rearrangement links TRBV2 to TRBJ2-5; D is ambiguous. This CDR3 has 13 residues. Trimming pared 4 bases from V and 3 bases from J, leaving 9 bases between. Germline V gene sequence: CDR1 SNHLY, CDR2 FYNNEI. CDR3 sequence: CASSGSEKETQYF. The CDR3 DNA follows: TGTGCCAGCAGTGGGAGCGAGAAAGAGACCCAGTACTTC.